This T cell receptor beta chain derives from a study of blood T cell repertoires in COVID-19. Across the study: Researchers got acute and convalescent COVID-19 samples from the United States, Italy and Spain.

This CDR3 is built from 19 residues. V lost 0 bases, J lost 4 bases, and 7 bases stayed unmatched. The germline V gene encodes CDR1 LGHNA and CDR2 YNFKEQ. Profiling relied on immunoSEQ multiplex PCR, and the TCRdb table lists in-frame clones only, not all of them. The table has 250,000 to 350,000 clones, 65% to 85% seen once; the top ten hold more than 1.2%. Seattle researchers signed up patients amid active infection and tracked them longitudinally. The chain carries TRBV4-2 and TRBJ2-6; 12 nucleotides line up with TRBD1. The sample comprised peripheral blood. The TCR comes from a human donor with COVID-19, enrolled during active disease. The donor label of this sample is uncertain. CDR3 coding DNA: TGTGCCAGCAGCCAAGAGCCCGGGACAGGGGGCGCAGGGGCCAACGTCCTGACTTTC. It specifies CASSQEPGTGGAGANVLTF.